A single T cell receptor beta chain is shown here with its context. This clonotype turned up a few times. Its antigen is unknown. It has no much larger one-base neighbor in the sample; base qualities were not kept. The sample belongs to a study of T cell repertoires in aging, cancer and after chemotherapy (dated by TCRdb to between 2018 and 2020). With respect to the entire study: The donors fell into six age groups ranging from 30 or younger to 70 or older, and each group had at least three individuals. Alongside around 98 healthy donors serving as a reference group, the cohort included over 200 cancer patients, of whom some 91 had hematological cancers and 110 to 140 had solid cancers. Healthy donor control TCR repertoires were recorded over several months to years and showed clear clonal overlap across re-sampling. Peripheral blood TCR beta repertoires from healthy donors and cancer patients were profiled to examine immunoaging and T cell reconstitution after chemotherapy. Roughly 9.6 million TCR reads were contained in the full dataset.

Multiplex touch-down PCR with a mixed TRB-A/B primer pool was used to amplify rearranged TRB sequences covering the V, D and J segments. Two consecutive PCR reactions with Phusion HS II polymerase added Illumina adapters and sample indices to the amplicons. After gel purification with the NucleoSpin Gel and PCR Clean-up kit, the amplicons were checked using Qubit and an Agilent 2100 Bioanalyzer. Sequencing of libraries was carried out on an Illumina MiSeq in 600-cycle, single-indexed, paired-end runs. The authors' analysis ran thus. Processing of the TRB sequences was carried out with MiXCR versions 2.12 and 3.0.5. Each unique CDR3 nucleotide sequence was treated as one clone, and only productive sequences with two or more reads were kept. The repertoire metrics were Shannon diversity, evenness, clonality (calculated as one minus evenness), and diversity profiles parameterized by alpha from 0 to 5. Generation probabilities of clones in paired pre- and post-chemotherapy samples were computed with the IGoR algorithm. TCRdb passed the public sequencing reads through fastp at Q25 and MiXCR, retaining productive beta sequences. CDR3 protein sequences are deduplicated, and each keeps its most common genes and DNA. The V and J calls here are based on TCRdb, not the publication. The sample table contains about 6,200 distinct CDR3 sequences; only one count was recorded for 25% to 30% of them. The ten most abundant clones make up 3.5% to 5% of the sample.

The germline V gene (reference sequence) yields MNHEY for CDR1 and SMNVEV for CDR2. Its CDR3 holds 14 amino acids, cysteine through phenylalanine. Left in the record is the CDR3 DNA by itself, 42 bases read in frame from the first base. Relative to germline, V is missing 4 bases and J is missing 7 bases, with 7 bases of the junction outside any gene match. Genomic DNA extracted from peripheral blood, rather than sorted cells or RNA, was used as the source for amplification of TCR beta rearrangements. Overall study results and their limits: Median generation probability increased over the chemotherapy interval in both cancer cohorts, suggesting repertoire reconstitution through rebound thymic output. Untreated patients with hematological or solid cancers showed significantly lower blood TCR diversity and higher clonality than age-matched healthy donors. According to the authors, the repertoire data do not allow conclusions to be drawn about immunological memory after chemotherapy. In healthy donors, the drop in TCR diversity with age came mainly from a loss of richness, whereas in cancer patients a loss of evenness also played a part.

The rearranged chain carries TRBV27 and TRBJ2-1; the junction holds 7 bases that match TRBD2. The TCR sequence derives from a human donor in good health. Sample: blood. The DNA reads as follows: TGTGCCAGCAGTTCCACTGGGGGGGGGAATGAGCAGTTCTTC. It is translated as CASSSTGGGNEQFF.